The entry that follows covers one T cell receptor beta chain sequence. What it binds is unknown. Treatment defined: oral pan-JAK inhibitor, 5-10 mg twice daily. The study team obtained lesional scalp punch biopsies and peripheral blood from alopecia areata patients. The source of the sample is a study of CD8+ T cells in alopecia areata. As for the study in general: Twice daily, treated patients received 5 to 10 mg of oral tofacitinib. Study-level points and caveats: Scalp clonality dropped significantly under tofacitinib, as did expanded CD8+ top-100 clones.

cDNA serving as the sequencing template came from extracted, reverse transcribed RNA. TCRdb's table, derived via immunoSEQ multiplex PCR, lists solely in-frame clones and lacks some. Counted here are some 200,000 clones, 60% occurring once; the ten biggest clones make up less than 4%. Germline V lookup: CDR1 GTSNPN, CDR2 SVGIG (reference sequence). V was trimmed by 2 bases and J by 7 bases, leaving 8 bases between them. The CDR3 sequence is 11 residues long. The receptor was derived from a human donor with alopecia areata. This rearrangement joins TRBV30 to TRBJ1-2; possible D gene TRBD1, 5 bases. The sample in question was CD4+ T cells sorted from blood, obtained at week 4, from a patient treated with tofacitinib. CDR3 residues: CAWSSGAGYTF. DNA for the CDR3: TGTGCCTGGAGTTCCGGGGCTGGCTACACCTTC.